These T cell receptor beta chains were read from a single sample in a study of blood T cell repertoires in COVID-19. Method: immunoSEQ multiplex PCR; TCRdb's copy keeps in-frame clones and lacks some. The repertoire holds some 200,000 clones, with roughly 80% as singletons. Sequencing was carried out using peripheral blood. The receptors were sampled from a woman older than 75 with acute or convalescent COVID-19. The CDR3 runs from the conserved cysteine through the conserved F or W. D genes are given only for firm matches. Where a row states a size, it is once, few, many or the class of an expanded clone; other rows omit it.

TRBV7-2	TRBD1	NA	TRBJ2-1	TGTGCCAGCAGCCCAGGGGGAGCATGGCAGTTCTTC	CASSPGGAWQFF
TRBV25-1	NA	NA	TRBJ1-4	TGTGCCAGCAGTCCGGGGGTCTATGAAAAACTGTTTTTT	CASSPGVYEKLFF
TRBV19	TRBD1	NA	TRBJ1-1	TGTGCCAGTAGTATCGAGGACAGGGTCATGAACACTGAAGCTTTCTTT	CASSIEDRVMNTEAFF
TRBV2	TRBD1	NA	TRBJ2-1	TGTGCCAGCAATGGACAGGGATCGGATGAGCAGTTCTTC	CASNGQGSDEQFF
TRBV7-9	NA	NA	TRBJ1-1	TGTGCCAGCAGCTCGTCGACCGGGAGGTTAGTGAACACTGAAGCTTTCTTT	CASSSSTGRLVNTEAFF
TRBV6-4	NA	NA	TRBJ2-6	TGTGCCAGCAGTGACTCGAGAGGGTCTGGGGCCAACGTCCTGACTTTC	CASSDSRGSGANVLTF
TRBV12-3/TRBV12-4	NA	NA	TRBJ1-6	TGTGCCAGCAGGTGGGACTTGGATTCACCCCTCCACTTT	CASRWDLDSPLHF
TRBV4-2	NA	NA	TRBJ1-2	TGTGCCAGCAGCCCCGGGTTTTCACGGGATGATGGCTACACCTTC	CASSPGFSRDDGYTF
TRBV7-7	TRBD2	few	TRBJ2-1	TGTGCTAGCAGCCCGTTGGCGGGGGGCGCGAACAATGAGCAGTTCTTC	CASSPLAGGANNEQFF
TRBV9	TRBD2	NA	TRBJ2-5	TGTGCCAGCAGCGTGGCCCCACTAGCGGGGGGTGTAGAGACCCAGTACTTC	CASSVAPLAGGVETQYF
TRBV5-1	NA	NA	TRBJ2-3	TGCGCCAGCAGCTTGGACCGGGGGGCCCCCACAGATACGCAGTATTTT	CASSLDRGAPTDTQYF
TRBV5-6	TRBD1	NA	TRBJ1-2	TGTGCCAGCAGTTTACAGGGGCAGTATGGCTACACCTTC	CASSLQGQYGYTF
TRBV7-2	TRBD2	NA	TRBJ2-3	TGTGCCAGCAGCTTCTTAGCGGGGGTCGGAAATACGCAGTATTTT	CASSFLAGVGNTQYF
TRBV11-3	TRBD1	NA	TRBJ2-5	TGTGCCAGCAGCCCCTACGGGTCGTGGGACAGCCAAGAGACCCAGTACTTC	CASSPYGSWDSQETQYF
TRBV2	TRBD1	few	TRBJ2-5	TGTGCCAGCAGTACCCGGACAGGCGGAGAGACCCAGTACTTC	CASSTRTGGETQYF
TRBV2	NA	NA	TRBJ1-4	TGTGCCAGCAGTGACGGAGGGAATGAAAAACTGTTTTTT	CASSDGGNEKLFF
TRBV23-1	NA	NA	TRBJ2-3	TGCGCCAGCAGTCAATCGACAGTCACAGATACGCAGTATTTT	CASSQSTVTDTQYF
TRBV5-4	NA	NA	TRBJ2-2	TGTGCCAGCAGCTTGGTAGAAAACACCGGGGAGCTGTTTTTT	CASSLVENTGELFF
TRBV19	TRBD1	NA	TRBJ2-2	TGTGCCAGTAGTGGGACAGGGGTGACCGGGGAGCTGTTTTTT	CASSGTGVTGELFF
TRBV3-1/TRBV3-2	TRBD1	NA	TRBJ1-1	TGTGCCAGCAGCCAAGGAACCGGGACAGGGCGCCACTGGAACACTGAAGCTTTCTTT	CASSQGTGTGRHWNTEAFF
TRBV6-2/TRBV6-3	TRBD1	NA	TRBJ1-4	TGTGCCAGCAGTTTCCCCCATCCGACAGGGGGTGGTGAAAAACTGTTTTTT	CASSFPHPTGGGEKLFF
TRBV28	TRBD1	few	TRBJ2-7	TGTGCCAGCAGTTTCCGGGACAGATTTTACGAGCAGTACTTC	CASSFRDRFYEQYF
TRBV29-1	NA	NA	TRBJ1-4	TGCAGCGTTGAATTCGGTGAAAAACTGTTTTTT	CSVEFGEKLFF
TRBV12-3/TRBV12-4	NA	NA	TRBJ2-4	TGTGCCAGCAGTTTGATCTTAGACATTCAGTACTTC	CASSLILDIQYF
TRBV5-4	NA	NA	TRBJ2-7	TGTGCCAGCCGGGTTTTCGGGGGCTACGAGCAGTACTTC	CASRVFGGYEQYF
TRBV13	NA	NA	TRBJ2-2	TGTGCCAGCAGCTTAGAGCGAGGGTCGAACACCGGGGAGCTGTTTTTT	CASSLERGSNTGELFF
TRBV7-8	NA	NA	TRBJ2-2	TGTGCCAGCTCCCCTAATGAGGCGGGGAACACCGGGGAGCTGTTTTTT	CASSPNEAGNTGELFF
TRBV7-2	NA	NA	TRBJ1-1	TGTGCCAGCAGCGCCCAGGGGTACACTGAAGCTTTCTTT	CASSAQGYTEAFF
TRBV6-5	NA	NA	TRBJ1-3	TGTGCCAGCAATCCGGTCTACTCTGGAAACACCATATATTTT	CASNPVYSGNTIYF
TRBV7-6	NA	NA	TRBJ2-6	TGTGCCAGCAGCCATAATTTGGGCCACTCTGGGGCCAACGTCCTGACTTTC	CASSHNLGHSGANVLTF
TRBV12-3/TRBV12-4	NA	NA	TRBJ2-3	TGTGCCAGCAGTTTCCTAGTGGATACGCAGTATTTT	CASSFLVDTQYF
TRBV6-2/TRBV6-3	NA	NA	TRBJ1-2	TGTGCCAGCAGTCTAATACCAGGGTCGGGCTATGGCTACACCTTC	CASSLIPGSGYGYTF
TRBV6-5	NA	NA	TRBJ2-5	TGTGCCAGCAGAACAGATTTCCAAGAGACCCAGTACTTC	CASRTDFQETQYF
TRBV27	NA	NA	TRBJ2-2	TGTGCCAGCAGCCGACCGCCCCGAGGAGTCGCGAACACCGGGGAGCTGTTTTTT	CASSRPPRGVANTGELFF
TRBV28	NA	NA	TRBJ1-2	TGTGCCAGCAGTTATGGGGGGGCGGATGGCTACACCTTC	CASSYGGADGYTF
TRBV28	NA	NA	TRBJ2-6	TGTGCCAGCAGTTCCGCTGGTGAGACTGGGGCCAACGTCCTGACTTTC	CASSSAGETGANVLTF
TRBV6-5	NA	NA	TRBJ2-5	NA	CASILGHLNEETQYF
TRBV5-1	TRBD2	NA	TRBJ2-3	TGCGCCAGCAGCTATGCGGGGGGCGATTCTAGCACAGATACGCAGTATTTT	CASSYAGGDSSTDTQYF
TRBV30	NA	once	TRBJ1-3	TGTGCCTGGAGTGTCGGGTCCTCTGGAAACACCATATATTTT	CAWSVGSSGNTIYF
TRBV9	TRBD1	few	TRBJ1-1	TGTGCCAGCAGCTCCAATACAGGGGGAACTGAAGCTTTCTTT	CASSSNTGGTEAFF
TRBV28	NA	NA	TRBJ2-7	TGTGCCAGCACAACATCCTCCTACGAGCAGTACTTC	CASTTSSYEQYF